Listed here is a single TCR beta chain. Germline V gene data show CDR1 as SGHAT and CDR2 as FQNNGV. Between the trimmed V and J ends, which lost 5 bases and 2 bases, there was a span of 9 bases. The length of the CDR3 is 13 residues. This sample stems from a study of blood T cell repertoires in COVID-19. Whole-study context: In each case, the material was cDNA or gDNA derived from T cells, B-cell-depleted T cells, or PBMCs.

Only in-frame clones appear in the TCRdb table, and some are missing; sequencing was by immunoSEQ multiplex PCR. This sample has fewer than 250,000 clones; 75% to 85% occur once, and the top ten carry approximately 16%. Sequenced material: PBMCs or T cells enriched from blood (not recorded which). The chain employs TRBV11-2 and TRBJ1-2; D remains unclear. The sequence was collected from a woman between 50 and 59 years old with acute COVID-19. Written as DNA, the CDR3 is TGTGCCAGCAGCCCTGCGGTAAACTATGGCTACACCTTC. It translates to CASSPAVNYGYTF.